The 18 T cell receptor beta chains in this list originate from one sample, sequenced in a study of identical twins. TCRdb fed the 5' RACE reads into MiXCR, producing one record per CDR3 protein. This sample has 410,000 or so distinct CDR3 sequences, with about 18% found just once. Sample: naive T cells sorted from blood. The source is a man in his fifties in good health.

This clonotype was counted a few times. The CDR3 nucleotides read TGCAGTGCTAGTCCCCAGCTTAATGAAAAACTGTTTTTT. Translated, it gives CSASPQLNEKLFF. V is TRBV20-1 and J is TRBJ1-4, with D uncertain. The CDR3 contains 13 residues. Trimming shortened V by 3 bases and J by 4 bases, and 9 bases separated the two germline ends. The germline V gene encodes CDR1 DFQATT and CDR2 SNEGSKA (reference sequence).

This chain links TRBV19 with TRBJ1-5; 9 bases fit TRBD1. There are 16 residues in the CDR3. J lost 5 bases, V lost 5 bases, and 10 bases had no gene match. The germline V gene encodes CDR1 LNHDA and CDR2 SQIVND (reference sequence). CDR3 nucleotides: TGTGCCAGTAGTGCAATACCGGGACAGGGACATCAGCCCCAGCATTTT. As protein: CASSAIPGQGHQPQHF.

This clonotype showed up just a few times. V and J are TRBV10-3 and TRBJ1-2; TRBD1 matches 7 bases. The CDR3 extends over 12 amino acids. V lost 10 bases, J lost 7 bases, and 9 bases stayed unmatched. Germline CDR1 reads ENHRY; CDR2 reads SYGVKD. CDR3 nucleotide sequence: TGTGCCACGGGGGGACAGACTTTTGGCTACACCTTC. It encodes CATGGQTFGYTF.

This clonotype was seen more than once but under ten times. V and J are TRBV20-1 and TRBJ1-5; 7 bases are a match to TRBD1. CDR3 length equals 13 residues. V lost 2 bases to trimming and J lost 7 bases; unmatched junction nucleotides: 5. Germline CDR1 is DFQATT and CDR2 is SNEGSKA (reference sequence). The CDR3 sequence is CSARPTGEQPQHF. In nucleotides, the CDR3 is TGCAGTGCTAGACCCACAGGGGAGCAGCCCCAGCATTTT.

This clonotype was found many times. This chain joins TRBV7-9 and TRBJ2-7; no clear D gene. The CDR3 covers 13 residues. V was pared by 3 bases and J by 5 bases, with 11 bases between. Germline V gene data show CDR1 as SEHNR and CDR2 as FQNEAQ (reference sequence). Here the CDR3 reads CASSLGRSNEQYF. CDR3 bases: TGTGCCAGCAGCTTGGGAAGGTCCAACGAGCAGTACTTC.

V and J are TRBV7-9 and TRBJ1-5; weak D call: TRBD1 (6 bases). V was cut by 5 bases and J by 6 bases, with 14 bases left in between. This CDR3 is 14 amino acids long. Germline V gene sequence: CDR1 SEHNR, CDR2 FQNEAQ (reference sequence). The CDR3 DNA reads TGTGCCAGCAGCCAATCTACAGGGAGTCAGCCCCAGCATTTT. Translating gives CASSQSTGSQPQHF.

The chain couples TRBV10-3 to TRBJ2-4; D perhaps matches TRBD2 (5 bases). In germline, CDR1 is ENHRY, CDR2 SYGVKD. Trimming left V 8 bases short and J 7 bases short, with 12 bases between. This CDR3 has 12 residues. CDR3 DNA: TGTGCCATCGGAGCAGGACTGAACATTCAGTACTTC. This encodes CAIGAGLNIQYF.

In its sample, this clonotype was seen many times. The chain has TRBV4-2 and TRBJ2-7; the match to TRBD2 covers 11 bases. This CDR3 has 16 amino acids. CDR1 LGHNA and CDR2 YNFKEQ come from the germline V gene. V was pared by 0 bases and J by 3 bases, with 4 bases of the junction left unmatched. CDR3 protein: CASSQELTSGSYEQYF. Here the CDR3 DNA reads TGTGCCAGCAGCCAAGAGTTAACTAGCGGGAGCTACGAGCAGTACTTC.

In its sample, this clonotype was seen many times. The chain uses TRBV28 and TRBJ2-6, with a tentative D call TRBD1 (6 bases). Germline V gene lookup returns CDR1 MDHEN and CDR2 SYDVKM. The CDR3 consists of 16 residues. Trimming cost V 6 bases and J 1 base, with 13 bases left between them. This CDR3 reads CASRTLGQSGANVLTF. CDR3 nucleotides: TGTGCCAGCAGAACCCTCGGACAGTCTGGGGCCAACGTCCTGACTTTC.

In this sample, this clonotype turned up many times. The chain employs TRBV7-8 and TRBJ2-3; TRBD2 matches at 7 bases. The V gene's germline CDR1 is SGHVS and CDR2 FQNEAQ. This CDR3 region has 14 residues. Trimming took 6 bases from V and 2 from J; bases not matched to a gene: 5. CDR3 protein: CASRPGRATDTQYF. Written as DNA, the CDR3 is TGTGCCAGCAGGCCTGGGAGGGCCACAGATACGCAGTATTTT.

This clonotype has a count of ten or more. The CDR3 DNA reads as TGCGCCAGCAGCTTGAACGGACTAGCGACTTATGGAGAGACCCAGTACTTC. It encodes CASSLNGLATYGETQYF. The chain is built from TRBV5-1 and TRBJ2-5; TRBD2 aligns across 9 bases. Per the germline V gene, CDR1 is SGHRS and CDR2 is YFSETQ. The CDR3 totals 17 residues. The V segment lost 1 base and the J segment 4 bases; nucleotides outside the gene matches: 11.

The chain recombines TRBV19 with TRBJ2-2, with 10 nucleotides matching TRBD2. This CDR3 has 17 residues. J was trimmed by 1 base and V by 3 bases; bases with no gene match: 5. Germline values: CDR1 LNHDA, CDR2 SQIVND (reference sequence). CDR3 bases: TGTGCCAGTAGTATGCGGGCTAGCGGGAGGAACACCGGGGAGCTGTTTTTT. Protein: CASSMRASGRNTGELFF. Supplemented by reference TRBV19 and TRBJ2-2, the full variable domain reads DGGITQSPKYLFRKEGQNVTLSCEQNLNHDAMYWYRQDPGQGLRLIYYSQIVNDFQKGDIAEGYSVSREKKESFPLTVTSAQKNPTAFYLCASSMRASGRNTGELFFGEGSRLTVL.

This rearrangement joins TRBV13 to TRBJ2-7, with 9 nucleotides matching TRBD1. This CDR3 region has 15 residues. The junction had 6 bases not matched to a gene; V was cut back by 3 bases and J by 3 bases. CDR1 and CDR2 (germline): PRHDT, FYEKMQ (reference sequence). CDR3 sequence (DNA): TGTGCCAGCAGCTTCGCCGGGACAGGGTTCTACGAGCAGTACTTC. Protein: CASSFAGTGFYEQYF.

This clonotype showed up just a few times. V is TRBV4-3 and J is TRBJ1-5; D gene ambiguous. CDR1 is LGHNA and CDR2 is YSLEER in the germline V gene. The V end was cut by 4 bases, the J end by 5 bases, with 9 bases between. This CDR3 region has 13 residues. This chain's CDR3 is CASSLSAYQPQHF. Here the CDR3 DNA reads TGCGCCAGCAGCCTCTCTGCCTATCAGCCCCAGCATTTT.

This clonotype was detected ten times or more. CDR3: CASSRNRGEAFF. The CDR3 nucleotides read TGTGCCAGCTCACGCAACAGGGGTGAAGCTTTCTTT. The V call is TRBV18, the J call TRBJ1-1; 7 bases are a match to TRBD1. This CDR3 contains 12 residues. Germline loops: CDR1 KGHSH, CDR2 LQKENI. V dropped 4 bases and J dropped 7; count of bases not matched to a gene: 3.

This clonotype was recorded at least ten times. The chain uses TRBV6-2 or TRBV6-3 and TRBJ1-1; possibly TRBD1 for D (5 bases). The CDR3 has 15 residues. V was cut by 6 bases and J by 0 bases, with 14 bases left in between. Germline loops: CDR1 MNHEY, CDR2 SVGEGT. CDR3 protein: CASSRAAAMNTEAFF. The CDR3 region has the DNA TGTGCCAGCAGCAGGGCGGCAGCCATGAACACTGAAGCTTTCTTT.

The CDR3 here is CASSPPGLQRGDEQFF. The DNA for the CDR3 is TGTGCCAGCAGTCCACCGGGACTCCAAAGGGGCGATGAGCAGTTCTTC. The chain is built from TRBV12-3 or TRBV12-4 and TRBJ2-1, with D possibly TRBD2 on 6 matching bases. Between the trimmed V and J ends, which lost 5 bases and 8 bases, there was a span of 22 bases. This CDR3 is built from 16 residues.

This clonotype appeared a few times. V and J are TRBV29-1 and TRBJ2-3; 11 nucleotides agree with TRBD2. The CDR3 loop spans 16 amino acids. Losses at the gene ends were 2 bases for V and 0 bases for J; bases not matched to a gene: 4. Germline V gene sequence: CDR1 SQVTM, CDR2 ANQGSEA. In DNA form, the CDR3 reads TGCAGCGTTGAACCGAGGACTAGCGGGAGCACAGATACGCAGTATTTT. Protein product: CSVEPRTSGSTDTQYF.